Below are 32 T cell receptor beta chains sequenced from a single sample in a study of shared clonotypes between healthy human individuals. Method: immunoSEQ multiplex PCR; TCRdb's copy keeps in-frame clones and lacks some. Here the sample spans millions of clones, 90% to 95% being singletons. Sequenced material: naive CD4+ T cells sorted from blood. Subset denoted: CD45RA+ positively selected. These receptors were obtained from a man between 18 and 35 years old in good health.

This chain uses TRBV7-8 with TRBJ1-3; D not resolved. The CDR3 sequence is 14 residues long. Trimming removed 4 bases from V and 0 bases from J, with 7 bases in between. In germline, CDR1 is SGHVS, CDR2 FQNEAQ. For the CDR3, the DNA is TGTGCCAGCAGCTACCGGGACTCTGGAAACACCATATATTTT. This sequence encodes CASSYRDSGNTIYF.

The rearrangement links TRBV5-1 to TRBJ2-5; D possibly corresponds to TRBD2 (6 bases). Trimming pared 3 bases from V and 5 bases from J, leaving 14 bases between. Germline V gene sequence: CDR1 SGHRS, CDR2 YFSETQ. The CDR3 extends over 14 amino acids. CDR3 sequence: CASSSTGSRETQYF. The CDR3 region has the DNA TGCGCCAGCAGCTCTACCGGGAGTCGGGAGACCCAGTACTTC.

This chain links TRBV5-1 with TRBJ2-7; 8 positions agree with TRBD2. Germline V gene data show CDR1 as SGHRS and CDR2 as YFSETQ. The V and J ends lost 4 bases and 2 bases, in that order; junction bases with no gene match: 5. The CDR3 has 14 residues. This CDR3 is CASSHSGATYEQYF. CDR3 sequence (DNA): TGCGCCAGCAGCCATAGCGGGGCTACCTACGAGCAGTACTTC. The entire variable domain, with the rest obtained from reference TRBV5-1 and TRBJ2-7, is as follows: KAGVTQTPRYLIKTRGQQVTLSCSPISGHRSVSWYQQTPGQGLQFLFEYFSETQRNKGNFPGRFSGRQFSNSRSEMNVSTLELGDSALYLCASSHSGATYEQYFGPGTRLTVT.

Note on this clone: The junction does not match germline at one end; this may be a read error. The chain couples TRBV18 to TRBJ2-7, with 7 bases lining up with TRBD1. Germline CDR1 and CDR2: KGHSH and LQKENI. The CDR3 consists of 14 residues. The CDR3 nucleotides read TGTGCCAGTTCACCTGGGGACAGTCACTACGAGCAGTACTTC. Residues: CASSPGDSHYEQYF.

V and J are TRBV2 and TRBJ2-5, with D hard to call. Trimming removed 9 bases from V and 1 base from J, with 18 bases in between. The CDR3 length is 15 residues. CDR1 is SNHLY, CDR2 FYNNEI, per germline. Here the CDR3 DNA reads TGTGCCAGGAGTCGGACCCCCTCCCTCCAAGAGACCCAGTACTTC. It is translated as CARSRTPSLQETQYF.

Concerning this clone: This may be a read error, as it is one base from a much larger clone. This chain joins TRBV7-9 and TRBJ2-2, with D possibly TRBD1 on 6 matching bases. Trimming left V 6 bases short and J 1 base short, with 9 bases between. The CDR3 consists of 14 residues. Per germline, CDR1 SEHNR and CDR2 FQNEAQ (reference sequence). In nucleotides, the CDR3 is TGTGCCAGCAGACCGACAGGGAACACCGGGGAGCTGTTTTTT. Its translation is CASRPTGNTGELFF.

The gene calls are TRBV10-3 and TRBJ2-2; possible D gene TRBD1, 6 bases. Looked up from germline, CDR1 is ENHRY and CDR2 is SYGVKD. V shed 6 bases and J shed 1 base, with 18 bases lying between them. This CDR3 spans 17 amino acids. In nucleotides, the CDR3 is TGTGCCATCAGGGACAGTGGCCCATTGATGAACACCGGGGAGCTGTTTTTT. Its protein product is CAIRDSGPLMNTGELFF.

As regards this clone: Other DNA sequences from this sample encode an identical CDR3 as well. V usage is TRBV10-3 and J usage is TRBJ2-7, with a tentative D call TRBD2 (6 bases). CDR1 and CDR2 (germline): ENHRY, SYGVKD. With 0 bases removed from V and 3 bases from J, the gap between germline ends came to 9 bases. The CDR3 length is 14 residues. Here the CDR3 DNA reads TGTGCCATCAGTGAGTCGCCCGGGAGCTACGAGCAGTACTTC. Amino acid sequence: CAISESPGSYEQYF.

The chain recombines TRBV28 with TRBJ1-2; D is undetermined. Trimming removed 5 bases from V and 8 bases from J, with 12 bases in between. Germline loops: CDR1 MDHEN, CDR2 SYDVKM. The CDR3 runs 12 residues. This CDR3 reads CASSGVRGGYTF. The CDR3 nucleotides are TGTGCCAGCAGTGGGGTCCGCGGCGGCTACACCTTC.

The chain joins TRBV7-8 to TRBJ1-6; D uncertain. V was trimmed by 2 bases and J by 0 bases, leaving 17 bases between them. The germline CDR1 and CDR2 sequences are SGHVS and FQNEAQ. The CDR3 spans 19 residues. The CDR3 region is CASSLLSGSGSSYNSPLHF. CDR3 nucleotides: TGTGCCAGCAGCTTACTCTCTGGGTCGGGGAGCTCCTATAATTCACCCCTCCACTTT.

This clone was seen a single time. CDR3 protein: CAWRDQGASYEQYF. The CDR3 DNA reads TGTGCCTGGAGGGATCAGGGGGCCTCCTACGAGCAGTACTTC. This sequence joins TRBV30 and TRBJ2-7, with TRBD1 matching over 8 bases. CDR3 size: 14 residues. In germline, CDR1 is GTSNPN, CDR2 SVGIG (reference sequence). V shed 3 bases and J 0 bases; nucleotides not matched to a gene: 4.

V usage is TRBV7-9 and J usage is TRBJ1-3, with D possibly being TRBD1 (5 bases). The CDR3 runs 15 residues. The germline gives CDR1 SEHNR, CDR2 FQNEAQ (reference sequence). The germline V and J ends were trimmed by 5 bases and 0 bases, with 11 bases remaining between them. CDR3 nucleotide sequence: TGTGCCAGCAGCCCGGACAAAAGCTCTGGAAACACCATATATTTT. Translated, it gives CASSPDKSSGNTIYF.

Concerning this clone: Distinct nucleotide sequences in the sample also encode this CDR3. This chain links TRBV20-1 with TRBJ1-3; D unclear. In germline, CDR1 is DFQATT, CDR2 SNEGSKA (reference sequence). The CDR3 is 11 amino acids. The V end lost 4 bases, the J end lost 3 bases, and 4 bases lay between the germline ends. The CDR3, as DNA: TGCAGTGCTATTGGTGGAAACACCATATATTTT. The encoded protein is CSAIGGNTIYF.

The chain employs TRBV7-3 and TRBJ2-6; 7 positions match TRBD1. V was clipped by 5 bases and J by 0 bases; unmatched bases: 4. Per the germline V gene, CDR1 is SGHTA and CDR2 is FQGTGA. The CDR3 consists of 16 residues. The chain's CDR3 is CASSRDRVSGANVLTF. The DNA of the CDR3 is TGTGCCAGCAGCCGAGACAGGGTCTCTGGGGCCAACGTCCTGACTTTC.

The chain is built from TRBV7-2 and TRBJ2-1; 13 bases are a match to TRBD2. The V gene end was trimmed by 7 bases and the J gene end by 9 bases; junction bases not matched to a gene: 9. There are 15 residues in the CDR3. The V gene's germline CDR1 is SGHTA and CDR2 FQGNSA. The CDR3 loop reads CASTLGLAGEGEQFF. CDR3 in DNA: TGTGCCAGCACCCTAGGACTAGCGGGAGAGGGTGAGCAGTTCTTC.

This clone was observed a handful of times. The V and J genes are TRBV10-3 and TRBJ2-3; 9 bases fit TRBD1. Germline trimming cut 6 bases from V and 2 bases from J; bases unmatched to any gene: 3. CDR3 length equals 14 residues. CDR1 is ENHRY, CDR2 SYGVKD, per germline. Here the CDR3 reads CAISRDRATDTQYF. The CDR3 bases are TGTGCCATCAGCCGGGACAGGGCCACAGATACGCAGTATTTT.

This chain uses TRBV30 with TRBJ1-1; possible D gene TRBD1, 5 bases. CDR3 size: 14 residues. Germline V gene sequence: CDR1 GTSNPN, CDR2 SVGIG (reference sequence). The CDR3 reads CVGDAVGMNTEAFF. The CDR3 region has the DNA TGTGTGGGGGATGCCGTAGGGATGAACACTGAAGCTTTCTTT.

V usage is TRBV19 and J usage is TRBJ1-5; D remains unclear. The germline CDR1 and CDR2 sequences are LNHDA and SQIVND (reference sequence). The CDR3 is 15 amino acids. Trimming stripped 5 bases from V and 0 bases from J, with 11 bases between. CDR3 in DNA: TGTGCCAGTAGTCGTGACGGTAATAGCAATCAGCCCCAGCATTTT. Translating gives CASSRDGNSNQPQHF.

This chain joins TRBV5-8 and TRBJ1-6; TRBD1 matches at 9 bases. V lost 4 bases, J lost 12 bases, and 11 bases stayed unmatched. This CDR3 has 15 residues. The germline gives CDR1 SGHTS, CDR2 YDEGEE. CDR3 DNA: TGTGCCAGCAGCCCCACAGGGGGCTTAAGTGAACCCCTCCACTTT. Its translation is CASSPTGGLSEPLHF.

The chain uses TRBV27 and TRBJ2-7; TRBD1 matches at 11 bases. CDR1 is MNHEY and CDR2 is SMNVEV in the germline V gene (reference sequence). V lost 5 bases, J lost 1 base, and 4 bases stayed unmatched. The CDR3 contains 15 residues. CDR3 amino acids: CASSPGTGGSYEQYF. CDR3 nucleotides: TGTGCCAGCAGTCCTGGGACAGGGGGGTCCTACGAGCAGTACTTC.

This clone was seen only once. The gene calls are TRBV9 and TRBJ2-2; D is unresolved. Trimming removed 5 bases at V and 5 bases at J, with 13 bases between. The germline gives CDR1 SGDLS, CDR2 YYNGEE. The CDR3 totals 14 residues. For the CDR3, the DNA is TGTGCCAGCAGTAGTACATTAAGTACCGGGGAGCTGTTTTTT. Amino acids: CASSSTLSTGELFF.

V and J are TRBV19 and TRBJ1-5; TRBD1 is a possible D gene (5 bases). Germline CDR1 reads LNHDA; CDR2 reads SQIVND (reference sequence). CDR3 size: 13 residues. Trimming removed 5 bases from V and 5 bases from J, with 10 bases in between. The CDR3 loop is CASSPAGHQPQHF. CDR3 nucleotide sequence: TGTGCCAGTAGTCCAGCAGGGCATCAGCCCCAGCATTTT.

V gene TRBV6-6 combines with J gene TRBJ2-1, with 11 bases matching TRBD2. The CDR3 is 15 amino acids. The germline gives CDR1 MNHNY, CDR2 SVGAGI (reference sequence). The J segment lost 3 bases and the V segment lost 6 bases, leaving 4 bases of the junction unmatched. Written as DNA, the CDR3 is TGTGCCAGCAGCAAGACTAGCGGGGTCTACAATGAGCAGTTCTTC. Translation gives CASSKTSGVYNEQFF.

The CDR3 spells CAWSVREITGELFF. CDR3 DNA: TGTGCCTGGAGTGTAAGGGAAATAACCGGGGAGCTGTTTTTT. The chain joins TRBV30 to TRBJ2-2; D unresolved. Germline V CDR1 and CDR2: GTSNPN, SVGIG (reference sequence). The CDR3 covers 14 residues. Trimming cost V 0 bases and J 5 bases, with 10 bases left between them.

This clone occurred once. The genes are TRBV21-1 and TRBJ2-7. TRBV21-1 is recorded as a pseudogene. This CDR3 spans 16 amino acids. CDR3 sequence reads: CASSKAGNPLSYEQYF. For the CDR3, the DNA is TGTGCCAGCAGCAAAGCCGGAAACCCCCTCTCCTACGAGCAGTACTTC.

The genes are TRBV5-1 and TRBJ2-7; 10 nucleotides agree with TRBD2. The CDR3 is 16 residues long. J was trimmed by 5 bases and V by 0 bases; bases with no gene match: 8. CDR1 and CDR2 from the germline V gene are SGHRS and YFSETQ. The CDR3 sequence: CASSLAFGTSANEQYF. CDR3 coding DNA: TGCGCCAGCAGCTTGGCCTTTGGGACTAGCGCCAACGAGCAGTACTTC.

The chain employs TRBV11-2 and TRBJ1-6; D is unresolved. Trimming cost V 5 bases and J 7 bases, with 9 bases left between them. CDR1 and CDR2 from the germline V gene are SGHAT and FQNNGV. This CDR3 contains 13 residues. This CDR3 is CASSREWNSPLHF. The CDR3 bases are TGTGCCAGCAGCCGAGAATGGAATTCACCCCTCCACTTT.

The chain links TRBV13 to TRBJ1-2; the D gene is possibly TRBD1 (5 bases). The CDR3 is 12 residues long. V lost 1 base to trimming and J lost 8 bases, with 8 bases between them. Germline assignment: CDR1 PRHDT and CDR2 FYEKMQ (reference sequence). This CDR3 reads CASSLAGRGYTF. The CDR3 nucleotides are TGTGCCAGCAGCTTAGCGGGGCGCGGCTACACCTTC.

The V and J genes are TRBV28 and TRBJ2-7; 10 bases fit TRBD1. The CDR3 has 15 residues. J lost 6 bases, V lost 6 bases, and 11 bases had no gene match. Germline V lookup: CDR1 MDHEN, CDR2 SYDVKM. The CDR3 bases are TGTGCCAGCAGACCCCGGGACAGGGGAATCGGCGAGCAGTACTTC. It encodes CASRPRDRGIGEQYF.

The chain recombines TRBV5-4 with TRBJ1-1, with TRBD1 matching 10 bases. Looked up from germline, CDR1 is SGHNT and CDR2 is YYREEE (reference sequence). Trimming cost V 0 bases and J 10 bases; bases outside gene matches: 6. This CDR3 is built from 14 residues. The CDR3 nucleotides are TGTGCCAGCAGCTTGGTTCGGGACAGGGGACCAGCTTTCTTT. Translating gives CASSLVRDRGPAFF.

This sequence joins TRBV7-9 and TRBJ1-2, with D unclear. Germline CDR1 is SEHNR and CDR2 is FQNEAQ (reference sequence). The CDR3 runs to 11 residues. Deletions cut 5 bases from V and 8 bases from J, with 9 bases between. The CDR3 DNA follows: TGTGCCAGCAGCCCGGGTGTAGGCTACACCTTC. It yields the protein CASSPGVGYTF.

This clone was observed once. The V call is TRBV18, the J call TRBJ2-3, with D possibly matching TRBD2 (6 bases). Germline V gene data show CDR1 as KGHSH and CDR2 as LQKENI. The V end lost 6 bases, the J end lost 5 bases, and 18 bases lay between the germline ends. This CDR3 contains 15 residues. CDR3 DNA sequence: TGTGCCAGCTCCACGAGGGGAGGAATTGGAGATACGCAGTATTTT. Translated, it gives CASSTRGGIGDTQYF.